This T cell receptor beta chain was identified during a study of cytomegalovirus exposure and HLA in healthy donors (dated by TCRdb to 2016 to 2017). In the study overall: An earlier analysis of roughly 500 of the donors reported approximately 290 Gb of sequence data and 117 million unique TCR beta sequences from 150 million to 200 million T cells. Class I and class II HLA loci were covered by the typing at four-digit resolution. Of the 350 to 450 genotyped donors, over 70% fell in the genetic ancestry cluster associated with self-reported Caucasian donors. The study profiled the T cell repertoires of under 700 subjects by immunosequencing and related them to cytomegalovirus serostatus. About 5 DR-DQ haplotypes were handled as single units for association and clustering, since linkage in the cohort was strong. An early release that covered several hundred HLA-typed donors contained about 290 gigabases of sequencing data and approximately 85 million unique TCR sequences. To predict cytomegalovirus infection status, the study combined high-throughput TCR immunosequencing, statistical association of individual TCRs with disease status, and machine learning. To study patterns of TCR occurrence, a later analysis re-analyzed previously published TCR beta repertoires from around 670 donors and added high-resolution HLA genotyping. Across around 400 genotyped donors of the cohort, an average of approximately 220,000 unique TCR beta nucleotide sequences per donor were sequenced, and roughly 20% of those sequences were non-productive. The aim of the study was to test whether cataloging public T cell receptors could identify signatures of past pathogen exposure. Donor age, sex, ethnicity and CMV serostatus were compiled alongside the repertoire data. Typing coverage differed by locus: A, B, C, DRB1 and DQB1 were typed in roughly 629-640 donors, DQA1 in about 500, DPA1 in 600 to 610, and DPB1 in roughly 450. In addition to the first cohort of 650 to 750 subjects, a separate validation cohort of 100 to 150 different subjects was used. An earlier analysis of approximately 500 of the donors applied high-throughput TCR beta sequencing to assess whether each TCR beta V gene segment acted as functional or pseudogenic. The later analysis used no new phenotypic data to find candidate immune exposures, relying instead on TCR beta sequences and their occurrence across donors. All discovery cohort repertoires had been generated on a single sequencing platform. In a later genetic analysis, genome-wide SNP genotypes for about three fifths of the roughly 670 donors were used, and that subset was treated as a discovery cohort.

In its sample, this clone was seen once. This clone's antigen is unknown. The germline gene is not matched at one end of the junction; a read error may be the cause. The cohort comprised 550 to 700 healthy bone marrow donors. At the time of sampling, all cohort members were nominally healthy, though unrecorded immune exposures were likely present. The donor was CMV seronegative and was included in the group of about 400 seronegative cohort members. A peripheral blood sample was provided by each donor, and peripheral blood mononuclear cells were used for TCR beta sequencing. Genomic DNA was extracted from the blood cell samples with the Qiagen DNeasy Blood Extraction Kit. Summary of the overall study and its limitations: This cohort had only TCR beta chains sequenced, and the lack of alpha or paired-chain data limited which features could be detected. The authors suggested that the approach could potentially be generalized to other disease states and immunological phenotypes. Linkage disequilibrium might explain the correlated functional status among segregating V segments, but an unknown experimental factor could not be excluded. The study listed approximately 160 TCR beta chains as associated with cytomegalovirus. In a later analysis, HLA-associated TCR beta chains showed more clonal expansion and lower generation probabilities than non-associated chains that were equally common. V-gene and J-gene trimming of TCR beta chains was associated with a missense DCLRE1C variant in a later genetic analysis, and the association was replicated in an independent cohort. According to a later analysis, parvovirus B19, influenza, CMV and Epstein-Barr virus appeared linked to several top co-occurrence clusters. According to a later analysis, TCR association rates differed among HLA loci, with DRB1 alleles showing the most associated TCRs and HLA-C alleles showing the fewest. Because counts were too low, about 18 rarely observed V segments, including chromosome 9 orphons, were excluded from the earlier analysis of about 500 of the donors. The classifier was reported to diagnose cytomegalovirus status with high specificity and sensitivity in both the original cohort and the validation cohort. Because the 87-base-pair reads could not distinguish some IMGT-functional V segments, including TRBV6-2 and TRBV6-3, those segments were excluded. Because some donors lacked HLA typing at each locus, the association tests relied only on the typed subset. A later analysis associated about 17,000 TCR beta sequences with specific HLA alleles at a false discovery rate of 0.05. In a later genetic analysis, fewer N-insertions in productive TCRs were reported among donors in an Asian-associated ancestry cluster than the 666-donor mean. A further reported finding was that TCR beta sequences accurately predicted the HLA-A and HLA-B alleles for most subjects in the first cohort. According to a later analysis, most CMV-associated TCR beta chains appeared to be HLA-restricted, and the HLA associations seemed to be driven largely by CMV exposure. A cluster of highly shared sequence variants was judged likely to be a technical artifact of the sequencing pipeline. The presence/absence analyses assumed that sequencing depth was roughly uniform across donors, and that assumption may not be true. In an earlier analysis of 587 of the donors, most TCR beta V segments were observed in productive rearrangements about 87% or about 30% of the time, broadly matching IMGT annotations. In vitro tests confirmed that a few of the cytomegalovirus-associated TCR beta chains recognize cytomegalovirus antigens. Across donors, most TCR sequences were observed very rarely, whereas some public TCRs were present in many individuals. The only immune exposure information available for the cohort was CMV serostatus. When HLA alleles, especially DR and DQ, strongly co-occurred, TCR associations were difficult to assign to individual alleles.

From the cysteine through the phenylalanine, the CDR3 covers 15 amino acids. Kept here is only the CDR3 DNA, which spans 45 bases and is read in frame from base 1. CDR1 and CDR2, looked up from the germline V gene (reference sequence), are SEHNR and FQNEAQ. The method behind the library was the immunoSEQ multiplex PCR assay. For the multiplex PCR, a mixture combining 60 forward primers for TCR Vbeta segments and 13 reverse primers for TCR Jbeta segments was used. The CDR3 region of rearranged TCR beta genes was amplified from genomic DNA by a multiplex PCR assay. The Illumina HiSeq System was used to sequence the amplified TCR beta libraries as 87-base-pair reads. In the paper's pipeline: A later analysis counted some 80 million unique TCR beta chains across the 666 repertoires, and roughly 11 million of these chains were shared by at least two donors. Raw reads were error-corrected and collapsed into unique sequences by a nearest-neighbor algorithm in which closely related sequences were merged to remove PCR and sequencing errors. Alignment of CDR3 sequences to IMGT reference sequences was used to assign V, D and J gene segments. Each retained sequence needed at least a six-nucleotide match to both a V gene segment and a J gene segment. Rearrangements were called productive when the CDR3 lacked stop codons and stayed in frame with V and J; all others were non-productive. Following IMGT convention, CDR3 was defined as the stretch from the second conserved V-encoded cysteine up to the conserved J-encoded phenylalanine. In an earlier analysis of roughly 580 of the donors, sequences lacking an unambiguous match to a single V gene segment were excluded. An earlier analysis of several hundred of the donors classified V segments as functional when productive rearrangements were above 56.7% and as segregating when the standard deviation between donors was above 5%. A statistical classification framework was built for diagnosing cytomegalovirus status from the catalog of TCR beta chain sequences. In a later analysis, TCR nucleotide sequences were compared against IMGT/GENE-DB human TR gene sequences so that V and J genes could be assigned. The TCRdist pipeline was used in a later analysis to assign CDR3 sequences and most-parsimonious VDJ recombination scenarios. In a later analysis, every TCR beta chain was defined by the combination of its CDR3 amino acid sequence and its V-gene family, and reads without a unique V-gene family were dropped. In a later analysis, 450 to 600 highly shared, low-generation-probability nucleotide sequences were removed to address suspected cross-contamination and a sequencing artifact. In a later analysis, a clonal expansion index was calculated for each public chain from normalized within-repertoire ranks of inferred template counts. Generation probabilities in a later analysis came from a VDJ recombination model fitted to out-of-frame rearrangements, and those results were checked against IGoR. In a later analysis, TCR-TCR, TCR-HLA and TCR-CMV co-occurrence was scored with hypergeometric tests, and a repertoire-size bias correction was applied to TCR pairs. In a later analysis, false discovery rates were estimated by permuting HLA or CMV assignments 20 times. In a later analysis, co-occurring TCRs were grouped using DBSCAN, with TCRdist sequence similarity added in when clustering inside HLA-allele-positive subsets. Repertoires with fewer than 30,000 or more than 120,000 public chains were left out of co-occurrence clustering, as were five repertoires with anomalous nucleotide sharing. Held by TCRdb, this immuneACCESS table contains in-frame sequences only and omits some clones. Under half of the omission traces to an unresolved V gene where checked; the cause of the rest is unknown. V, J and clone size are those of that table, while D and trimming were read from the DNA. The sample table contains under 200,000 clones; only one count was recorded for approximately 80% of them. In total, the top ten clones hold less than 2% of the sample.

This chain joins TRBV7-9 to TRBJ1-1; no D gene is confidently identified. Sequenced: PBMCs. The receptor was isolated from a woman between 18 and 29 years old in good health and CMV-seronegative. The nucleotides read TGTTCCAGCAGCTTAGCCGGGAGGGAGAACACTGAAGCTTTCTTT. This sequence encodes CSSSLAGRENTEAFF.